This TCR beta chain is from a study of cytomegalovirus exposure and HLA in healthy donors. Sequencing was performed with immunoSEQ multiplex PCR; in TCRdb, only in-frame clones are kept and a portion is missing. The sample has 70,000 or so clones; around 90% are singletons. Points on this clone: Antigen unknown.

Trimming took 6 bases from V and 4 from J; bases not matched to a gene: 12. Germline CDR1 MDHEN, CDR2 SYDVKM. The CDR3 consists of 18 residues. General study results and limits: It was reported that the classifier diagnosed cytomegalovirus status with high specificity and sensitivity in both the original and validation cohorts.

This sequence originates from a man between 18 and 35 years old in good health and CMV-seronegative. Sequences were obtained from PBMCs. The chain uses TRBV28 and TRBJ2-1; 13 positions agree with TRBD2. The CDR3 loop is CASSFHPPTSGRYNEQFF. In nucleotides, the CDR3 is TGTGCCAGCAGCTTCCATCCCCCGACTAGCGGGAGGTACAATGAGCAGTTCTTC.